These 5 T cell receptor beta chains came from one sample sequenced in a study of technical replicates of blood from a handful of donors. Generated by immunoSEQ multiplex PCR, the TCRdb table keeps only in-frame clones and is missing some. The data show under 70,000 clones, just over 85% seen once. Material for sequencing was PBMCs. The receptors were sampled from a human donor in good health. Some clones in this sample may be carry-over from other donors' samples.

The genes are TRBV5-8 and TRBJ1-1; D unresolved. The ends were cut back, 4 bases at V and 1 base at J, with 23 bases in the middle. This CDR3 comprises 18 residues. CDR1 and CDR2 (germline): SGHTS, YDEGEE. The CDR3 protein is CASSPRVGELIRNTEAFF. In nucleotides, the CDR3 is TGTGCCAGCAGCCCCCGGGTCGGGGAACTAATAAGGAACACTGAAGCTTTCTTT.

V usage is TRBV9 and J usage is TRBJ2-7; the match to TRBD2 covers 13 bases. Germline V gene sequence: CDR1 SGDLS, CDR2 YYNGEE. The CDR3 extends over 16 amino acids. Germline trimming cut 0 bases from V and 6 bases from J; bases unmatched to any gene: 6. DNA of the CDR3: TGTGCCAGCAGCGTAGGAGGGACTAGCGGGGTACGCGAGCAGTACTTC. It codes for CASSVGGTSGVREQYF.

The sample holds one count of this clone. V gene TRBV7-9 combines with J gene TRBJ2-7; D is uncertain. Trimming left V 0 bases short and J 5 bases short, with 11 bases between. This CDR3 contains 14 residues. From germline, CDR1 is SEHNR and CDR2 FQNEAQ (reference sequence). CDR3 sequence (DNA): TGTGCCAGCAGCTTAGCGCTCCCTGGGCACGAGCAGTACTTC. It is translated as CASSLALPGHEQYF.

The V and J genes are TRBV4-2 and TRBJ1-5; 7 bases line up with TRBD1. The CDR3 has 15 amino acids. The junction had 5 bases not matched to a gene; V was cut back by 0 bases and J by 6 bases. The germline CDR1 and CDR2 sequences are LGHNA and YNFKEQ. The chain's CDR3 is CASSQDAGGGQPQHF. The CDR3 DNA reads as TGTGCCAGCAGCCAAGATGCAGGGGGTGGTCAGCCCCAGCATTTT.

The chain combines TRBV10-3 with TRBJ1-5; 9 bases fit TRBD1. CDR3 length: 19 residues. CDR1 and CDR2 from the germline V gene are ENHRY and SYGVKD. V lost 0 bases and J lost 2; bases outside the gene matches: 11. CDR3 sequence: CAISESRGTGGIGNQPQHF. The CDR3 DNA sequence: TGTGCCATCAGTGAGTCTAGGGGTACAGGGGGCATCGGCAATCAGCCCCAGCATTTT.